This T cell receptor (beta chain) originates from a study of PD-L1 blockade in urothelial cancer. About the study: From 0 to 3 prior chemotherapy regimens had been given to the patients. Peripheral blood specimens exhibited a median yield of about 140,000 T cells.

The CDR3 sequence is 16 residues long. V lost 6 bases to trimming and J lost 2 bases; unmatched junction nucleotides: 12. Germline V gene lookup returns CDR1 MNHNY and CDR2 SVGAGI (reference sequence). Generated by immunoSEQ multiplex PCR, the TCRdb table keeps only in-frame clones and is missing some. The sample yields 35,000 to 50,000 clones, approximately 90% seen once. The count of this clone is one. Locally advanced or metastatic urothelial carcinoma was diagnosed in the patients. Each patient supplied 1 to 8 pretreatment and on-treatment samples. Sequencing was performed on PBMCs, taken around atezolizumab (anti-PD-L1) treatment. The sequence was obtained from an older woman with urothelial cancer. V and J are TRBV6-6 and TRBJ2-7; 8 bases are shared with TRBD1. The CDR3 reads CASRGDGQGGTYEQYF. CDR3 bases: TGTGCCAGCAGAGGCGACGGACAGGGTGGCACCTACGAGCAGTACTTC.